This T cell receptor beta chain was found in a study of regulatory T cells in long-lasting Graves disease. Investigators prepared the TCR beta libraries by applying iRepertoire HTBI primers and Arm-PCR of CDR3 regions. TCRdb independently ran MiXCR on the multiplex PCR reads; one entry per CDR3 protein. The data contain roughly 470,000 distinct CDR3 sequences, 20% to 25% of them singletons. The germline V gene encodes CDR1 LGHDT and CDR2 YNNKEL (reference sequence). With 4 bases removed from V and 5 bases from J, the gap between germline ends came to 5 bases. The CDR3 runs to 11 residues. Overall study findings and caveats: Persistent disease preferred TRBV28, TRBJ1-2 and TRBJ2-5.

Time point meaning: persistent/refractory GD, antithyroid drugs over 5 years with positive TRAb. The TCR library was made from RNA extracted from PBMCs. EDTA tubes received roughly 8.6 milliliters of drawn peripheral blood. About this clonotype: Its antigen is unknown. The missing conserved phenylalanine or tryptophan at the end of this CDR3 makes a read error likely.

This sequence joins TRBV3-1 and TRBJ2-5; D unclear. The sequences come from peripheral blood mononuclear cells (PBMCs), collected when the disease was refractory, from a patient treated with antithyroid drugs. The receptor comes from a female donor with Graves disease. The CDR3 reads CASSLTETQYS. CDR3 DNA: TGTGCCAGCAGCCTTACGGAGACCCAGTACTCC.